Each of the 20 T cell receptor beta chains below was sequenced from the same sample in a study of blood T cell repertoires in COVID-19. Method: immunoSEQ multiplex PCR; TCRdb's copy keeps in-frame clones and lacks some. The profile shows 30,000 to 40,000 clones, roughly 90% of them singletons. The sample comprised peripheral blood. These receptors all stem from a human donor in a cohort sampled during active COVID-19.

The gene calls are TRBV3-1 (or the pseudogene TRBV3-2) and TRBJ2-1; 7 bases are shared with TRBD2. Germline V gene data show CDR1 as LGHDT and CDR2 as YNNKEL (reference sequence). CDR3 size: 16 residues. The ends lost 1 base at V and 1 base at J; junction bases unmatched: 4. The CDR3 bases are TGTGCCAGCAGCCAAGCAACGGGGGGATCCTACAATGAGCAGTTCTTC. This gives the protein CASSQATGGSYNEQFF.

The chain uses TRBV27 and TRBJ2-7; TRBD1 matches at 8 bases. The V and J ends lost 4 bases and 7 bases, in that order; junction bases with no gene match: 9. This CDR3 spans 14 amino acids. Per the germline V gene, CDR1 is MNHEY and CDR2 is SMNVEV (reference sequence). CDR3 in DNA: TGTGCCAGCAGTTCGACAGGGGCCGGGCTGGAGCAGTACTTC. Its translation: CASSSTGAGLEQYF.

This chain joins TRBV24-1 and TRBJ2-2; weak D call: TRBD2 (6 bases). Germline assignment: CDR1 KGHDR and CDR2 SFDVKD. Trimming shortened V by 5 bases and J by 7 bases, and 10 bases separated the two germline ends. This CDR3 has 13 amino acids. CDR3 amino acids: CATSVRGSGELFF. CDR3 DNA sequence: TGTGCCACCAGTGTCCGGGGGAGCGGGGAGCTGTTTTTT.

This chain joins TRBV7-9 and TRBJ2-2, with 10 bases aligning to TRBD2. Germline trimming cut 2 bases from V and 6 bases from J; bases unmatched to any gene: 3. Germline CDR1 is SEHNR and CDR2 is FQNEAQ (reference sequence). The CDR3 is 15 residues long. Written as DNA, the CDR3 is TGTGCCAGCAGCTTAAGCCTAGCGGGAGCCGGGGAGCTGTTTTTT. Translation gives CASSLSLAGAGELFF.

This chain links TRBV19 with TRBJ2-3, with a possible D match to TRBD1 (5 bases). The CDR3 contains 15 residues. Trimming shortened V by 3 bases and J by 2 bases, and 12 bases separated the two germline ends. Germline V gene sequence: CDR1 LNHDA, CDR2 SQIVND (reference sequence). CDR3 in amino acids: CASSISDSPTDTQYF. Here the CDR3 DNA reads TGTGCCAGTAGTATCAGCGACAGCCCCACAGATACGCAGTATTTT.

The count of this clone is one. V and J are TRBV9 and TRBJ2-7; D gene ambiguous. The CDR3 consists of 13 residues. V lost 0 bases and J lost 4, with 8 bases in between. The V gene's germline CDR1 is SGDLS and CDR2 YYNGEE. In nucleotides, the CDR3 is TGTGCCAGCAGCGTAGCTGTGGAGTACGAGCAGTACTTC. Amino acid sequence: CASSVAVEYEQYF.

The chain uses TRBV19 and TRBJ2-7, with 10 bases aligning to TRBD1. Germline CDR1 and CDR2: LNHDA and SQIVND (reference sequence). Losses at the gene ends were 6 bases for V and 6 bases for J; bases not matched to a gene: 11. This CDR3 region has 15 residues. The CDR3 DNA is TGTGCCAGTAGGATAACGGGACAGGGGAGTGGCGAGCAGTACTTC. Protein sequence: CASRITGQGSGEQYF.

The chain couples TRBV20-1 to TRBJ2-7, with unresolved D. The ends were cut back, 3 bases at V and 5 bases at J, with 8 bases in the middle. Germline CDR1 reads DFQATT; CDR2 reads SNEGSKA (reference sequence). This CDR3 comprises 11 residues. CDR3 in amino acids: CSASLFDEQYF. Here the CDR3 DNA reads TGCAGTGCTAGCCTCTTTGACGAGCAGTACTTC.

The chain has TRBV3-1 (or the pseudogene TRBV3-2) and TRBJ1-2; 9 nucleotides align to TRBD1. The CDR3 extends over 15 amino acids. V shed 1 base, J shed 8 bases, and the junction held 8 bases outside the gene matches. Germline CDR1 LGHDT, CDR2 YNNKEL (reference sequence). CDR3 amino acids: CASSQAPRTGAGYTF. CDR3 sequence (DNA): TGTGCCAGCAGCCAAGCCCCCAGGACAGGGGCCGGCTACACCTTC.

In DNA, the CDR3 is TGTGCCAGCAGTAGACCCGGGACAGGGGTTACCAATGAGCAGTTCTTC. Translating it yields CASSRPGTGVTNEQFF. The chain is built from TRBV2 and TRBJ2-1; 10 nucleotides align to TRBD1. After removal of 5 bases from V and 6 bases from J, the junction contained 10 bases not matched to a gene. Germline V gene sequence: CDR1 SNHLY, CDR2 FYNNEI. This CDR3 comprises 16 residues.

The rearrangement links TRBV11-2 to TRBJ2-1; D is perhaps TRBD2 (5 bases). CDR1 and CDR2 (germline): SGHAT, FQNNGV. V was cut by 0 bases and J by 7 bases, with 13 bases left in between. The CDR3 has 15 amino acids. CDR3 region: CASSLDRPSSNEQFF. The CDR3, as DNA: TGTGCCAGCAGCTTAGATCGGCCTAGCAGTAATGAGCAGTTCTTC. The whole variable domain, filled in from reference TRBV11-2 and TRBJ2-1, reads EAGVAQSPRYKIIEKRQSVAFWCNPISGHATLYWYQQILGQGPKLLIQFQNNGVVDDSQLPKDRFSAERLKGVDSTLKIQPAKLEDSAVYLCASSLDRPSSNEQFFGPGTRLTVL.

The chain joins TRBV2 to TRBJ2-6, with 13 bases aligning to TRBD2. Germline values: CDR1 SNHLY, CDR2 FYNNEI. V was pared by 7 bases and J by 2 bases, with 14 bases of the junction left unmatched. CDR3 size: 20 residues. The CDR3 is CASTGGFTSGREPGANVLTF. CDR3 nucleotide sequence: TGTGCCAGCACCGGGGGCTTTACTAGCGGGAGGGAGCCTGGGGCCAACGTCCTGACTTTC.

By share, this clone counts as medium-sized. The genes are TRBV28 and TRBJ1-2, with 9 bases matching TRBD1. The germline V gene encodes CDR1 MDHEN and CDR2 SYDVKM. Trimming cost V 6 bases and J 6 bases; bases outside gene matches: 8. This CDR3 is 14 amino acids long. The CDR3 is CASRPPQGANGYTF. The DNA of the CDR3 is TGTGCCAGCAGACCTCCACAGGGGGCGAATGGCTACACCTTC.

This chain joins TRBV19 and TRBJ2-6; 10 bases fit TRBD1. J gave up 0 bases and V 8 bases, and 4 bases lay outside the gene matches. Germline values: CDR1 LNHDA, CDR2 SQIVND (reference sequence). The CDR3 is 16 residues long. The CDR3 spells CASGTGAPSGANVLTF. CDR3 sequence (DNA): TGTGCCAGTGGGACAGGGGCCCCCTCTGGGGCCAACGTCCTGACTTTC.

A single count supports this clone. This sequence joins TRBV11-2 and TRBJ2-3, with 9 bases matching TRBD1. This CDR3 is 15 amino acids long. V shed 3 bases, J shed 5 bases, and the junction held 6 bases outside the gene matches. Per the germline V gene, CDR1 is SGHAT and CDR2 is FQNNGV. The CDR3 loop is CASSFRDREGDTQYF. In DNA form, the CDR3 reads TGTGCCAGCAGCTTCCGGGACAGGGAAGGAGATACGCAGTATTTT.

The V call is TRBV3-1 (or the pseudogene TRBV3-2), the J call TRBJ2-3; 12 nucleotides align to TRBD2. The ends lost 4 bases at V and 4 bases at J; junction bases unmatched: 6. CDR1 LGHDT and CDR2 YNNKEL come from the germline V gene (reference sequence). The CDR3 has 16 amino acids. CDR3: CASSPWTSGDSDTQYF. The CDR3 region has the DNA TGTGCCAGCAGCCCCTGGACTAGCGGGGACTCAGATACGCAGTATTTT.

The J gene is TRBJ2-7, the V gene TRBV11-2, with TRBD2 as a possible D gene (5 bases). Trimming stripped 1 base from V and 3 bases from J, with 7 bases between. Germline CDR1 reads SGHAT; CDR2 reads FQNNGV. CDR3 size: 13 residues. The DNA of the CDR3 is TGTGCCAGCAGCTTAGCCGGGGTCTACGAGCAGTACTTC. It translates to CASSLAGVYEQYF.

The V gene is TRBV6-1, the J gene TRBJ2-7; a possible D gene is TRBD1 (6 bases). The CDR3 sequence is 13 residues long. Germline CDR1 is MNHNS and CDR2 is SASEGT. CDR3 amino acids: CASSEFYRDNIEV. Written as DNA, the CDR3 is TGTGCCAGCAGTGAATTCTACCGGGACAACATAGAAGTC.

The V and J genes are TRBV7-2 and TRBJ2-7; 8 bases align to TRBD1. The CDR3 extends over 14 amino acids. Looked up from germline, CDR1 is SGHTA and CDR2 is FQGNSA. V lost 5 bases to trimming and J lost 2 bases; unmatched junction nucleotides: 5. The CDR3 region has the DNA TGTGCCAGCAGCATGGACAGGGAGACCTACGAGCAGTACTTC. Translated: CASSMDRETYEQYF.

The CDR3 region has the DNA TGTGCCAGCAGCTTAAAACAGGGGACCGGGGAGCTGTTTTTT. Protein product: CASSLKQGTGELFF. This chain links TRBV11-2 with TRBJ2-2, with 7 nucleotides matching TRBD1. CDR1 and CDR2 (germline): SGHAT, FQNNGV. The CDR3 totals 14 residues. With V trimmed by 2 bases and J by 5 bases, 2 bases remained unmatched. The variable domain in full, with the rest retrieved from reference TRBV11-2 and TRBJ2-2, is EAGVAQSPRYKIIEKRQSVAFWCNPISGHATLYWYQQILGQGPKLLIQFQNNGVVDDSQLPKDRFSAERLKGVDSTLKIQPAKLEDSAVYLCASSLKQGTGELFFGEGSRLTVL.